The 22 T cell receptor beta chains presented below share a single source sample, sequenced in a study of breast tumors, draining lymph nodes, adjacent tissues. Samples came from axillary lymph nodes draining the breast cancer. TCRdb ran MiXCR on the multiplex PCR reads and lists one entry per CDR3 protein. The repertoire holds nearly 200,000 distinct CDR3 sequences, with approximately 30% as singletons. The sequenced sample was axillary lymph node tissue. All receptors derive from a female donor with breast cancer. Some clones in this sample may be carry-over from other donors' samples.

This sequence joins TRBV2 and TRBJ1-2; TRBD1 aligns across 8 bases. CDR1 is SNHLY, CDR2 FYNNEI, per germline. CDR3 length: 14 residues. V was pared by 5 bases and J by 9 bases, with 11 bases of the junction left unmatched. The CDR3 protein is CASSTQGALTRYTF. CDR3 coding DNA: TGTGCCAGCAGTACCCAGGGGGCTCTAACTCGCTACACCTTC.

This clonotype was recorded at least ten times. The chain combines TRBV11-2 with TRBJ2-5; D not certain. This CDR3 is 15 amino acids long. Trimming shortened V by 3 bases and J by 0 bases, and 11 bases separated the two germline ends. In germline, CDR1 is SGHAT, CDR2 FQNNGV. The CDR3 loop is CASSLGASNQETQYF. As DNA, the CDR3 is TGTGCCAGCAGCTTGGGTGCCTCGAACCAAGAGACCCAGTACTTC.

This clonotype has at least ten counts. CDR3 amino acids: CATSDGSGTDNQPQHF. The DNA of the CDR3 is TGTGCCACCAGTGATGGGAGCGGGACTGATAATCAGCCCCAGCATTTT. The V call is TRBV24-1, the J call TRBJ1-5, with D possibly being TRBD1 (5 bases). There are 16 residues in the CDR3. From germline, CDR1 is KGHDR and CDR2 SFDVKD. V was clipped by 3 bases and J by 4 bases, with 15 bases between them.

As to this clonotype: A much larger clone lies a single base off, so this may be a read error. The CDR3 DNA is TGTGCCAGCAGTCACAGCTATGAGCAGTTCTTC. It encodes CASSHSYEQFF. The rearrangement joins TRBV6-5 to TRBJ2-1; the D is unclear. V lost 5 bases and J lost 8, with 7 bases in between. The CDR3 runs 11 residues. Looked up from germline, CDR1 is MNHEY and CDR2 is SVGAGI.

With respect to this clonotype: The junction departs from the called germline gene at one end, perhaps through a read error. The DNA of the CDR3 is TGTGCCAGCAGCCCCCGACCGGGACAGGGGATCGGCTACCCCTTC. Its protein is CASSPRPGQGIGYPF. The rearrangement links TRBV7-2 to TRBJ1-2; TRBD1 matches 10 bases. There are 15 residues in the CDR3. Germline V lookup: CDR1 SGHTA, CDR2 FQGNSA. Supplemented by reference TRBV7-2 and TRBJ1-2, the full variable domain reads GAGVSQSPSNKVTEKGKDVELRCDPISGHTALYWYRQSLGQGLEFLIYFQGNSAPDKSGLPSDRFSAERTGGSVSTLTIQRTQQEDSAVYLCASSPRPGQGIGYPFGSGTRLTVV.

This clonotype was counted at least ten times. The chain links TRBV18 to TRBJ1-6; 7 nucleotides agree with TRBD1. From germline, CDR1 is KGHSH and CDR2 LQKENI. The ends lost 4 bases at V and 7 bases at J; junction bases unmatched: 10. There are 16 residues in the CDR3. CDR3 in DNA: TGTGCCAGCTCACTCTACACCGGGACAGCAAATTCACCCCTCCACTTT. It specifies CASSLYTGTANSPLHF.

This clonotype was seen ten or more times. The chain uses TRBV18 and TRBJ2-5; D might be TRBD1 (6 bases). Germline V gene sequence: CDR1 KGHSH, CDR2 LQKENI. The V end lost 5 bases, the J end lost 5 bases, and 12 bases lay between the germline ends. The CDR3 runs 13 residues. For the CDR3, the DNA is TGTGCCAGCTCAAAGGGTCAGGGGGAGACCCAGTACTTC. It is translated as CASSKGQGETQYF.

This chain uses TRBV6-1 with TRBJ2-5; no definite D call. Germline loops: CDR1 MNHNS, CDR2 SASEGT. Trimming stripped 9 bases from V and 5 bases from J, with 7 bases between. This CDR3 region has 10 residues. Here the CDR3 reads CASAAETQYF. CDR3 in DNA: TGTGCCAGTGCGGCGGAGACCCAGTACTTC.

This clonotype has ten or more counts. The chain carries TRBV2 and TRBJ2-5, with D possibly being TRBD1 (7 bases). V gave up 7 bases and J gave up 5 bases, with 20 bases separating them. Looked up from germline, CDR1 is SNHLY and CDR2 is FYNNEI. The CDR3 extends over 15 amino acids. Written as DNA, the CDR3 is TGTGCCAGCAAGGCGCTAGCGCTCAGGGGGGAGACCCAGTACTTC. Its translation: CASKALALRGETQYF. The whole variable domain, filled in from reference TRBV2 and TRBJ2-5, reads EPEVTQTPSHQVTQMGQEVILRCVPISNHLYFYWYRQILGQKVEFLVSFYNNEISEKSEIFDDQFSVERPDGSNFTLKIRSTKLEDSAMYFCASKALALRGETQYFGPGTRLLVL.

This clonotype was found many times. The gene calls are TRBV20-1 and TRBJ2-1, with 10 positions matching TRBD2. With 0 bases clipped from V and 7 bases from J, the junction kept 6 bases outside the gene matches. CDR1 is DFQATT and CDR2 is SNEGSKA in the germline V gene (reference sequence). The CDR3 is 15 amino acids. Here the CDR3 DNA reads TGCAGTGCTAGAGATCCTAGCGGGAGAGGTAATGAGCAGTTCTTC. It translates to CSARDPSGRGNEQFF.

This clonotype was found many times. This chain uses TRBV9 with TRBJ2-7; 15 bases match TRBD2. V trimming: 4 bases; J trimming: 3 bases; junction bases outside the gene matches: 5. The germline gives CDR1 SGDLS, CDR2 YYNGEE. CDR3 length: 16 amino acids. Written as DNA, the CDR3 is TGTGCCAGCAGCCCCGGGACTAGCGGGAGGAGCTACGAGCAGTACTTC. Translated, it gives CASSPGTSGRSYEQYF.

There are many counts of this clonotype. The V and J genes are TRBV7-8 and TRBJ2-7, with 7 bases that match TRBD1. The CDR3 covers 15 residues. V dropped 5 bases and J dropped 3; count of bases not matched to a gene: 10. Germline CDR1 and CDR2: SGHVS and FQNEAQ. The CDR3 reads CASSPRTGPLYEQYF. In DNA form, the CDR3 reads TGTGCCAGCAGCCCCCGGACAGGTCCCCTCTACGAGCAGTACTTC.

This clonotype was found many times. The junction shows a germline mismatch at one end, possibly a read error. This chain joins TRBV9 and TRBJ2-5; TRBD2 agrees at 8 bases. CDR1 is SGDLS, CDR2 YYNGEE, per germline. CDR3 length: 14 residues. The CDR3 here is CASSVRGGRETQSF. The CDR3 region has the DNA TGTGCCAGCAGCGTCCGGGGGGGCAGGGAGACCCAGTCCTTC.

On this clonotype: This may be a read error: a much more frequent sequence differs by one nucleotide. This chain uses TRBV3-1 with TRBJ2-7, with 7 bases that match TRBD1. CDR1 LGHDT and CDR2 YNNKEL come from the germline V gene (reference sequence). The CDR3 has 15 residues. Here the CDR3 reads CASSLGTERTYEQHF. As DNA, the CDR3 is TGTGCCAGCAGCCTCGGGACAGAGAGGACCTACGAGCAGCACTTC.

This clonotype has a handful of counts. The chain carries TRBV20-1 and TRBJ2-2; 12 bases map to TRBD2. This CDR3 has 16 residues. The junction had 3 bases not matched to a gene; V was cut back by 3 bases and J by 1 base. Germline CDR1 reads DFQATT; CDR2 reads SNEGSKA (reference sequence). The CDR3 here is CSASLTSGGNTGELFF. The CDR3 coding sequence is TGCAGTGCTAGCCTGACTAGCGGGGGGAACACCGGGGAGCTGTTTTTT.

This clonotype appeared many times. This chain uses TRBV24-1 with TRBJ2-1; D call uncertain. This CDR3 contains 15 residues. Germline V gene data show CDR1 as KGHDR and CDR2 as SFDVKD. Trimming shortened V by 1 base and J by 0 bases, and 6 bases separated the two germline ends. CDR3 DNA: TGTGCCACCAGTGATTTCAAGAGCTCCTACAATGAGCAGTTCTTC. This translates into CATSDFKSSYNEQFF.

This clonotype was seen more than once but under ten times. With a much larger clone just one base away, this may be a read error. The V gene is TRBV5-6, the J gene TRBJ2-7, with D maybe TRBD2 (6 bases). Trimming shortened V by 2 bases and J by 6 bases, and 9 bases separated the two germline ends. Germline CDR1 reads SGHDT; CDR2 reads YYEEEE. The CDR3 consists of 12 residues. The CDR3, as DNA: TGTGCCAGCAGCTTCGGAGGGACCGAGCAGTACTTC. This translates into CASSFGGTEQYF. The whole variable domain, remainder taken from reference TRBV5-6 and TRBJ2-7, is DAGVTQSPTHLIKTRGQQVTLRCSPKSGHDTVSWYQQALGQGPQFIFQYYEEEERQRGNFPDRFSGHQFPNYSSELNVNALLLGDSALYLCASSFGGTEQYFGPGTRLTVT.

This clonotype was seen repeatedly, ten times or more. V and J are TRBV6-5 and TRBJ1-2; 8 bases are a match to TRBD1. The CDR3 has 15 amino acids. Germline CDR1 reads MNHEY; CDR2 reads SVGAGI. J was trimmed by 4 bases and V by 5 bases; bases with no gene match: 9. The CDR3 DNA follows: TGTGCCAGCAGTCGTAACAGGGGGACCGCCTATGGCTACACCTTC. This sequence encodes CASSRNRGTAYGYTF.

This clonotype was picked up many times. This chain connects TRBV30 to TRBJ1-6; 9 bases agree with TRBD1. The trim removed 0 bases at V and 5 bases at J, leaving 2 bases unmatched. The CDR3 extends over 15 amino acids. Germline assignment: CDR1 GTSNPN and CDR2 SVGIG (reference sequence). Written as DNA, the CDR3 is TGTGCCTGGAGTGTACGGACAGGGGATAATTCACCCCTCCACTTT. Amino acids: CAWSVRTGDNSPLHF.

The chain employs TRBV20-1 and TRBJ2-3; 9 positions agree with TRBD1. This CDR3 spans 16 amino acids. Looked up from germline, CDR1 is DFQATT and CDR2 is SNEGSKA (reference sequence). Trimming at V came to 3 bases and at J to 2 bases, leaving 9 bases not matched to a gene. The chain's CDR3 is CSASAPGQGNTDTQYF. In DNA form, the CDR3 reads TGCAGTGCTAGCGCCCCCGGACAGGGGAACACAGATACGCAGTATTTT.

This clonotype was picked up a small number of times. The chain carries TRBV7-8 and TRBJ1-1; 7 nucleotides line up with TRBD1. With V trimmed by 0 bases and J by 7 bases, 8 bases remained unmatched. Germline CDR1 is SGHVS and CDR2 is FQNEAQ. This CDR3 has 15 residues. The CDR3 loop is CASSLAEQGQSEAFF. The CDR3 DNA reads TGTGCCAGCAGCTTAGCGGAACAGGGACAGAGTGAAGCTTTCTTT.

The rearrangement uses TRBV7-2 and TRBJ2-5; 12 positions match TRBD1. The CDR3 covers 16 residues. V lost 6 bases, J lost 0 bases, and 5 bases stayed unmatched. Germline V gives CDR1 SGHTA, CDR2 FQGNSA. CDR3 DNA: TGTGCCAGCAGATCCGGGACAGGGGGCGACCAAGAGACCCAGTACTTC. Its protein product is CASRSGTGGDQETQYF.